This T cell receptor beta chain was identified during a study of radiotherapy plus CTLA-4 blockade in lung cancer. The germline V gene encodes CDR1 LNHDA and CDR2 SQIVND (reference sequence). CDR3 length: 15 amino acids. With V trimmed by 4 bases and J by 6 bases, 5 bases remained unmatched. The table came from immunoSEQ multiplex PCR; TCRdb's copy has only in-frame clones and leaves some out. The sample holds around 70,000 clones, under 85% seen once. The TCR originated in a human donor with non-small cell lung cancer who had a partial response to radiotherapy plus ipilimumab. The rearrangement uses TRBV19 and TRBJ2-7, with TRBD2 matching 14 bases. Source: peripheral blood, taken from a patient treated with radiotherapy plus ipilimumab. The CDR3 region is CASSTTSGRAVEQYF. In nucleotides, the CDR3 is TGTGCCAGTAGTACGACTAGCGGGAGGGCCGTCGAGCAGTACTTC.